The clone carrying this T cell receptor beta chain was found many times. Its antigen is unidentified. TCRdb passed the PCR reads through MiXCR, listing each CDR3 protein once. The sample carries approximately 670,000 distinct CDR3 sequences, 20% recorded once. The data derive from a study of molecular identifiers for immune sequencing clone quantification. Findings of the study overall: Spike-in Jurkat TCR RNA from a single cell reportedly registered among approximately 900,000 naive cells. Clones above 20 RNA copies held over 97% of effector molecules, under 1% in naive cells.

Sorting isolated naive CD8 T cells as CD8+CD4-CCR7+CD45RA+ events. CDR1 and CDR2 from the germline V gene are LGHNA and YSLEER. The CDR3 covers 16 residues. The V and J ends lost 0 bases and 4 bases, in that order; junction bases with no gene match: 3. What was sequenced was naive CD8+ T cells from blood, with Jurkat cell RNA spiked in. Subset described: FACS-sorted CD8+CD4-CCR7+CD45RA+ naive T cells. The rearrangement links TRBV4-3 to TRBJ2-7, with 13 bases fitting TRBD2. The sequence was collected from a human donor in good health. Some libraries in this study had Jurkat cell RNA spiked in. CDR3 residues: CASSQDRTSGRYEQYF. The CDR3 DNA is TGCGCCAGCAGCCAAGATAGGACTAGCGGGAGATACGAGCAGTACTTC.